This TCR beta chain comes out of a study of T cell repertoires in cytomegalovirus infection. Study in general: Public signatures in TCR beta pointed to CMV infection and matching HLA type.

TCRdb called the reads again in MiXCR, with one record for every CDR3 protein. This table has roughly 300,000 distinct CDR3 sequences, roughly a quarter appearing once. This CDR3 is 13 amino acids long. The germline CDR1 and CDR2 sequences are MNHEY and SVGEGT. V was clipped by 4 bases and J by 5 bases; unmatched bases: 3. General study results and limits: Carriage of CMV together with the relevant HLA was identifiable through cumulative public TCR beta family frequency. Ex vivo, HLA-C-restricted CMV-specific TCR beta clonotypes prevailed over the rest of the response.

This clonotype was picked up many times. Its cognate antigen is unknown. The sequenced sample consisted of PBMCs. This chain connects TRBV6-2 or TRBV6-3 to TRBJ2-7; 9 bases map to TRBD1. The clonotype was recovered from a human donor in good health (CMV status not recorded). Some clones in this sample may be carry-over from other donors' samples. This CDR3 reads CASSWDRVHEQYF. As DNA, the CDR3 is TGTGCCAGCAGTTGGGACAGGGTCCACGAGCAGTACTTC.